These T cell receptor beta chains were read from a single sample in a study of radiotherapy plus CTLA-4 blockade in lung cancer. The data were produced by immunoSEQ multiplex PCR, yet TCRdb's version contains in-frame clones alone and is incomplete. The sample holds 50,000 or so clones, around 69% seen once. Material: peripheral blood, obtained from a patient treated with radiotherapy plus ipilimumab. The receptors were gathered from a human donor with non-small cell lung cancer who had stable disease on radiotherapy plus ipilimumab. Each CDR3 is given with its conserved first and last residue. Fields, in order: J gene, D gene, V gene, clone size, CDR3 protein, CDR3 DNA. A D gene is named only where the DNA matches it firmly. The size field is filled for only some rows; it gives once, few, many or a size class.

>TRBJ1-4|NA|TRBV5-1|NA
CASSNGVATNEKLFF
TGCGCCAGCAGTAACGGAGTAGCAACTAATGAAAAACTGTTTTTT
>TRBJ1-6|NA|TRBV11-3|NA
CASSRLLSSPLHF
TGTGCCAGCAGCCGCCTACTGTCTTCACCCCTCCACTTT
>TRBJ1-5|TRBD1|TRBV4-1|NA
CASSHETGGNQPQHF
TGCGCCAGCAGCCACGAAACAGGGGGCAATCAGCCCCAGCATTTT
>TRBJ1-1|TRBD1|TRBV6-5|once
CASSYRQGKGTEAFF
TGTGCCAGCAGTTATAGACAGGGGAAGGGCACTGAAGCTTTCTTT
>TRBJ1-6|NA|TRBV6-5|few
CASSERWDSPLHF
TGTGCCAGCAGTGAAAGGTGGGATTCACCCCTCCACTTT
>TRBJ1-2|NA|TRBV7-8|NA
CASSPHYSTSANYGYTF
TGTGCCAGCAGCCCCCACTATAGCACCTCAGCTAACTATGGCTACACCTTC
>TRBJ2-5|NA|TRBV19|NA
CASSWGGRGNQGETQYF
TGTGCCAGTAGTTGGGGAGGCAGGGGTAATCAAGGAGAGACCCAGTACTTC
>TRBJ2-4|NA|TRBV5-6|NA
CASSWKTGRRDIQYF
TGTGCCAGCAGCTGGAAGACAGGGCGGAGGGACATTCAGTACTTC
>TRBJ1-4|NA|TRBV28|NA
CASSVRKEKLFF
TGTGCCAGCAGTGTGCGGAAGGAAAAACTGTTTTTT
>TRBJ2-2|TRBD1|TRBV2|NA
CASSGDRARTGELFF
TGTGCCAGCAGTGGGGACAGGGCGCGGACCGGGGAGCTGTTTTTT
>TRBJ1-4|TRBD1|TRBV7-9|NA
CASSLGQGVSNEKLFF
TGTGCCAGCAGCTTAGGACAGGGGGTCTCTAATGAAAAACTGTTTTTT